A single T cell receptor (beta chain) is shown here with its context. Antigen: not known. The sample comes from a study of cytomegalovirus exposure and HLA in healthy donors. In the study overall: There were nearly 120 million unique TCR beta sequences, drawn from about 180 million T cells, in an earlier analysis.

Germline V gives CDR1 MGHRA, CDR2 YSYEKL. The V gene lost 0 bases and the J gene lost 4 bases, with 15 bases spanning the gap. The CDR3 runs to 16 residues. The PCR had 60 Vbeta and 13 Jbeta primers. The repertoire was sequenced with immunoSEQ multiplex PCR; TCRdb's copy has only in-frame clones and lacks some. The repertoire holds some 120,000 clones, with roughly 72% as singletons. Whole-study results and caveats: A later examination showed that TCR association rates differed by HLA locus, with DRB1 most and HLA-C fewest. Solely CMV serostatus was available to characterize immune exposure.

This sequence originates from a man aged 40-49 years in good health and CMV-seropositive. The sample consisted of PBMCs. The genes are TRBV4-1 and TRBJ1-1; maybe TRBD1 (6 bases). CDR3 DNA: TGCGCCAGCAGCCAAGACAAAAGGGGGGGTTTCACTGAAGCTTTCTTT. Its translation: CASSQDKRGGFTEAFF.